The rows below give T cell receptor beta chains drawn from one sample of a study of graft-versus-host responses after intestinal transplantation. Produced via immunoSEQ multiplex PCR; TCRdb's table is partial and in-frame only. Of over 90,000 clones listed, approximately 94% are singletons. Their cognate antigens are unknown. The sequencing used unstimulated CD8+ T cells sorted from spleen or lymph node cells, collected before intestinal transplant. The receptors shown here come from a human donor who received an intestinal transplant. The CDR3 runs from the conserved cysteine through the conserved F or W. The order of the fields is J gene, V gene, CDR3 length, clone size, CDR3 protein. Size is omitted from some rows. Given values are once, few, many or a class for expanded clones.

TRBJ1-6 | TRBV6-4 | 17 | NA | CASSESFGGRSDSPLHF
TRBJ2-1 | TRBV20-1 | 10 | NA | CSVLYNEQFF
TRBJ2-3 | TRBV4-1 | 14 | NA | CASSPEERPDTQYF
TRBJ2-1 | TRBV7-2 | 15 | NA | CASSFGISSYNEQFF
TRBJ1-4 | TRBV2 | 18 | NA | CASSAKKRGGQGNEKLFF
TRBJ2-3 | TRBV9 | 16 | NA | CASSVGQTPSTDTQYF
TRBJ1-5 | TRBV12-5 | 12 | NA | CASGLHRVPQHF
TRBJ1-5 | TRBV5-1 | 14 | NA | CASSLFWGGQPQHF
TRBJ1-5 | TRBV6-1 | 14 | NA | CASISPGTGTHQHF
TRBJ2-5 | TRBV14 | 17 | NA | CASSQGLGKASQETQYF
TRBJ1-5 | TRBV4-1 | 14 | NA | CASATGPGNQPQHF
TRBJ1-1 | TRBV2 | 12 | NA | CASSGREPEAFF
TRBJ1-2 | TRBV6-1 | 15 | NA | CASRDTGQGGYGYTF
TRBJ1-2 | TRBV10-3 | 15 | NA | CAISESMGQTYGYTF
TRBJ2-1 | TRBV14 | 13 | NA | CASSLWTRNEQFF
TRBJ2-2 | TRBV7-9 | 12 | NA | CASSFPPGELFF
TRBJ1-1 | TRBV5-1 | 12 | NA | CASSPGQPEAFF
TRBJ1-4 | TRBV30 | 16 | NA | CAWSPGTGGTNEKLFF
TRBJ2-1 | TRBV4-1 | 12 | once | CASGLGPNEQFF
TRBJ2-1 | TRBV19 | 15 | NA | CASSVQRNYYNEQFF
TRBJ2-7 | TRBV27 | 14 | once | CASSPGGGAYEQYF
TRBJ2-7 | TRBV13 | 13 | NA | CASTGPSSYEQYF
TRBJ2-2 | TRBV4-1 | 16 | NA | CASSPFGAQNTGELFF
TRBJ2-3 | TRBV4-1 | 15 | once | CASSSIAGGRDTQYF
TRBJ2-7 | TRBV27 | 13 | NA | CASSLSPSYEQYF
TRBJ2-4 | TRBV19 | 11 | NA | CASSMQSIQYF
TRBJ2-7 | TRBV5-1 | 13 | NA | CASSSDSAYEQYF
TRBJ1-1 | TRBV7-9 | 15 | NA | CASSLAPGRDTEAFF
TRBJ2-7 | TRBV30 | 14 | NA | CAWSVGQGANEQYF
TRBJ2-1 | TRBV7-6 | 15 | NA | CASSLGQSAYNEQFF
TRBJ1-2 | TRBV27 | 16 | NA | CASSTLEGVRNYGYTF
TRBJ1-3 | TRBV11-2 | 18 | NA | CASSFWVREERAGNTIYF
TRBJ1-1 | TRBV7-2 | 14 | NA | CASSLEVRGTEAFF
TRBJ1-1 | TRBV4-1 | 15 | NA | CASSSRDRGRDEAFF
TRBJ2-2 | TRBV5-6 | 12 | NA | CASSYREGELFF
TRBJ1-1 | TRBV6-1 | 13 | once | CASSDGRGTEAFF
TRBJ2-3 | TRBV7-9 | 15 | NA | CASSWTSGGADTQYF
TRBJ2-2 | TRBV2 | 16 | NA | CASSARLAGGPGELFF
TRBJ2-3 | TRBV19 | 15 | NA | CASSTTGRSTDTQYF
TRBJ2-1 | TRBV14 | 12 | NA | CASSRWGGEQFF
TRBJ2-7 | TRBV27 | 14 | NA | CASSLMGGSYEQYF
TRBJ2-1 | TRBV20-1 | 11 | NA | CSAGQYNEQFF
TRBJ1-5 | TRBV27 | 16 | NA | CAGVLDEGEEGQPQHF
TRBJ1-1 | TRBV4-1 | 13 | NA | CASSQGPDPEAFF
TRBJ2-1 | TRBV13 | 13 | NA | CASSWAVGNEQFF
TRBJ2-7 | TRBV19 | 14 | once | CASSITGGVYEQYF
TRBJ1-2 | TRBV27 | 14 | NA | CASSLGARGAGYTF